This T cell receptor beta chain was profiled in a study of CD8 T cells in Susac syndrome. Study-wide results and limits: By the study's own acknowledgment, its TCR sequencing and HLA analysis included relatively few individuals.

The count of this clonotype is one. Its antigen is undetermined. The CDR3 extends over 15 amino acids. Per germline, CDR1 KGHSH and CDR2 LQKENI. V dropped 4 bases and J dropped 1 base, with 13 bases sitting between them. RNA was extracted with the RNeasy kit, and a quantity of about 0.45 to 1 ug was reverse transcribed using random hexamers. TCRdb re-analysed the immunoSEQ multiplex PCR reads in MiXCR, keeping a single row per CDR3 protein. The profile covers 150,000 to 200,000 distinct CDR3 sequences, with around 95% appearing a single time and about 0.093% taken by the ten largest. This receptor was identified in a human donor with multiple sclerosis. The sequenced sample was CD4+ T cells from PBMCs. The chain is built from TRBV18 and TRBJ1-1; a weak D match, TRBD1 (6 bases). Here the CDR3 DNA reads TGTGCCAGCTCACTGGACAGCCCTCAGAACACTGAAGCTTTCTTT. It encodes CASSLDSPQNTEAFF. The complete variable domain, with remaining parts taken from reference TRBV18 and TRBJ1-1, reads NAGVMQNPRHLVRRRGQEARLRCSPMKGHSHVYWYRQLPEEGLKFMVYLQKENIIDESGMPKERFSAEFPKEGPSILRIQQVVRGDSAAYFCASSLDSPQNTEAFFGQGTRLTVV.